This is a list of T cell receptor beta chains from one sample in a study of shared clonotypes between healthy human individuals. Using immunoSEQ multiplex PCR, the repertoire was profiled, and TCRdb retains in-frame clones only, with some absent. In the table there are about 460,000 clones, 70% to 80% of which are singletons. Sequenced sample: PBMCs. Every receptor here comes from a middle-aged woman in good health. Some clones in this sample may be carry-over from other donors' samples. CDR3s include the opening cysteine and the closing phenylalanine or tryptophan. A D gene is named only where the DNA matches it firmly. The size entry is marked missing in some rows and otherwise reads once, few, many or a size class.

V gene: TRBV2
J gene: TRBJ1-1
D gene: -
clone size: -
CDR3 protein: CASLWTDKNTEAFF
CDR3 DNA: TGTGCCAGCCTTTGGACAGACAAGAACACTGAAGCTTTCTTT

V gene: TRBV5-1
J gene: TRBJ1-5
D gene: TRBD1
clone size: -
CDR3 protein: CASSRGQDQPQHF
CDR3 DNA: TGCGCCAGCAGCCGCGGACAGGATCAGCCCCAGCATTTT

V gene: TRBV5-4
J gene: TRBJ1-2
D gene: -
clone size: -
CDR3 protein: CASSLNFRANYGYTF
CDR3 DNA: TGTGCCAGCAGCTTAAATTTTCGGGCTAACTATGGCTACACCTTC

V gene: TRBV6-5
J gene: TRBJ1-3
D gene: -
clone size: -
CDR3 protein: CATQGSGNTIYF
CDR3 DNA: TGTGCCACCCAGGGGTCTGGAAACACCATATATTTT

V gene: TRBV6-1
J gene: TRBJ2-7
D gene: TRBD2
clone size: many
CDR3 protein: CASSTLAGEQYF
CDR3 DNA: TGTGCCAGCAGTACACTAGCGGGTGAGCAGTACTTC

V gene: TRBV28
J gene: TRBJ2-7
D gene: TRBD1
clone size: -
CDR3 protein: CASCSTGIHSYEQYF
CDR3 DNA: TGTGCCAGCTGCTCGACAGGGATTCATTCCTACGAGCAGTACTTC

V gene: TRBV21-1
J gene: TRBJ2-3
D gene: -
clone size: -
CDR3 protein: CASSQGRRTDTQYF
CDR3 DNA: TGCGCCAGCAGCCAAGGACGGAGAACAGATACGCAGTATTTT

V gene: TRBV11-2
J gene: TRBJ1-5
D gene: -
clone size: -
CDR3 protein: CASSLGSNQPQHF
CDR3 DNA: TGTGCCAGCAGCCTCGGTAGCAATCAGCCCCAGCATTTC

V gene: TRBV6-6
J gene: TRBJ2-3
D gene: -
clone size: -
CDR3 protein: CASSAGSDTQYF
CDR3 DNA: TGTGCCAGCAGTGCGGGATCCGATACGCAGTATTTT

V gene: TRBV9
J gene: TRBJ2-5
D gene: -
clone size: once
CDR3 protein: CASSARAGSSAETQYF
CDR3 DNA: TGTGCCAGCAGCGCAAGAGCCGGGTCTAGCGCCGAGACCCAGTACTTC

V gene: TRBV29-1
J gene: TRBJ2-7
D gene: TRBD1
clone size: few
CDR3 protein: CSVRGFTGDEQYF
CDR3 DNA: TGCAGCGTTCGGGGATTTACAGGGGACGAGCAGTACTTC

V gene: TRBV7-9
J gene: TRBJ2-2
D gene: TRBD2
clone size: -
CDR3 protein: CAGSSGSRPGELFF
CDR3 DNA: TGTGCCGGCTCTAGCGGGAGTCGACCCGGGGAGCTGTTTTTT

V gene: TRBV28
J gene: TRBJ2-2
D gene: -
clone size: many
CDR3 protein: CASSSGQTANTGELFF
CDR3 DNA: TGTGCCAGCAGTAGCGGACAGACCGCGAACACCGGGGAGCTGTTTTTT

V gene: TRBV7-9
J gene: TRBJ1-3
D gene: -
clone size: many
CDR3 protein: CASSLGWRTSVDSGNTIYF
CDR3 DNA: TGTGCCAGCAGCTTAGGATGGAGGACAAGCGTTGACTCTGGAAACACCATATATTTT

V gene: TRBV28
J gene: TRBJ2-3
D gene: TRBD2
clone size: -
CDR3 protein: CATELAGDTQYF
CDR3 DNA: TGTGCCACAGAACTAGCGGGAGATACGCAGTATTTT

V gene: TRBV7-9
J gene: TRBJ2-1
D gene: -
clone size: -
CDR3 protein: CASRRPGSNVEQFF
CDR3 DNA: TGTGCCAGCCGCCGCCCGGGGAGTAATGTTGAGCAGTTCTTC

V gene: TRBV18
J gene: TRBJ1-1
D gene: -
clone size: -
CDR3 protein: CASSLTTDDTEAFF
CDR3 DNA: TGTGCCAGCTCACTCACGACAGATGACACTGAAGCTTTCTTT

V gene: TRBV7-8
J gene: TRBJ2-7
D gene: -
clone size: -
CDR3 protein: CASSSAFWSYEQYF
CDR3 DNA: TGTGCCAGCAGCTCAGCGTTTTGGAGCTACGAGCAGTACTTC

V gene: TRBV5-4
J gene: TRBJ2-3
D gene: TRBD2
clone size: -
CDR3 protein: CASSQEVVSGSWYTQYF
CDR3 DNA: TGTGCCAGCAGCCAAGAAGTGGTTAGCGGGAGTTGGTATACGCAGTATTTT

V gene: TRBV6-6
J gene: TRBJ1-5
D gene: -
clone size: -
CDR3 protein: CASSYARLSNQPQHF
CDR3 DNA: TGTGCCAGCAGTTACGCGCGGCTTAGCAATCAGCCCCAGCATTTT

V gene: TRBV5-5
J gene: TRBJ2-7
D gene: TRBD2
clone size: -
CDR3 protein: CASSWAGTSVYYEQYF
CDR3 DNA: TGTGCCAGCAGCTGGGCCGGGACTAGCGTGTACTACGAGCAGTACTTC

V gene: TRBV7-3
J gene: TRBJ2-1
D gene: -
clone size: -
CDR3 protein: CASSLNGGISYNEQFF
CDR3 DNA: TGTGCCAGCAGCTTAAATGGTGGGATCTCCTACAATGAGCAGTTCTTC

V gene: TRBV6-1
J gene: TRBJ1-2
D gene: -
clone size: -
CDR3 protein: CASSESDSLNYGYTF
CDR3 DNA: TGTGCCAGCAGTGAGAGCGACAGCCTTAACTATGGCTACACCTTC

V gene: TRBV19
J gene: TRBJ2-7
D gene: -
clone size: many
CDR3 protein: CASSSTLSYEQYF
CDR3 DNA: TGTGCCAGTAGTTCCACTTTATCCTACGAGCAGTACTTC

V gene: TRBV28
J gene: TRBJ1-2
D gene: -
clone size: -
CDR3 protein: CASSLSGSGGYTF
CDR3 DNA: TGTGCCAGCAGTTTATCAGGTAGTGGCGGCTACACCTTC

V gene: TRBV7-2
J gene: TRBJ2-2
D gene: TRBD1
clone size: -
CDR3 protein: CASSPRGQGAHGELFF
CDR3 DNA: TGTGCCAGCAGCCCCAGGGGACAGGGGGCTCACGGGGAGCTGTTTTTT

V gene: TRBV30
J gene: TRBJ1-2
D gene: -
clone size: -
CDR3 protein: CAWSPLTVNYGYTF
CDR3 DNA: TGTGCCTGGAGTCCCCTGACGGTGAACTATGGCTACACCTTC

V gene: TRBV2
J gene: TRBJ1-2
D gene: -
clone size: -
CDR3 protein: CASSPDLQLSPNYGYTF
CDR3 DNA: TGTGCCAGCAGTCCCGATTTACAGTTATCCCCTAACTATGGCTACACCTTC

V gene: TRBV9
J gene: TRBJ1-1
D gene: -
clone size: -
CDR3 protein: CASSVAIGAEAFF
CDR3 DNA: TGTGCCAGCAGCGTAGCTATTGGGGCTGAAGCTTTCTTT

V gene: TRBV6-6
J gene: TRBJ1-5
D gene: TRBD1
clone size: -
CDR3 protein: CASSLLGQGGNQPQHF
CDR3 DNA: TGTGCCAGCAGCCTACTGGGACAGGGTGGGAATCAGCCCCAGCATTTT

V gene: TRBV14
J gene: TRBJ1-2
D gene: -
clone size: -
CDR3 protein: CASSHLVRGAYGYTF
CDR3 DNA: TGTGCCAGCAGCCATCTGGTCAGGGGCGCCTATGGCTACACCTTC

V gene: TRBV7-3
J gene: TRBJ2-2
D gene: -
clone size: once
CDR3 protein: CASSPSRLAGELFF
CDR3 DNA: TGTGCCAGCAGCCCATCGAGGCTAGCGGGGGAGCTGTTTTTT

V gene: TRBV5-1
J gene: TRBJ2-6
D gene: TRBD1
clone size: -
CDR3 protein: CASSTSGTGLSGANVLTF
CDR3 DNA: TGCGCCAGCAGCACCTCCGGGACAGGGCTATCTGGGGCCAACGTCCTGACTTTC

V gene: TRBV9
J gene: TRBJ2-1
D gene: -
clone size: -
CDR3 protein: CASSVGGSTNEQFF
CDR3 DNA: TGTGCCAGCAGCGTAGGTGGGAGTACCAATGAGCAGTTCTTC

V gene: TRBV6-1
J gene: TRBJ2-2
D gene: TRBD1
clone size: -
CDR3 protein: CASSETTGGITGELFF
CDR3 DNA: TGTGCCAGCAGTGAAACCACAGGGGGAATTACCGGGGAGCTGTTTTTT

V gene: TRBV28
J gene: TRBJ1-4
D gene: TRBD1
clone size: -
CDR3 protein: CASSEMTGIFF
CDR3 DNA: TGTGCCAGCAGTGAAATGACAGGGATTTTTTTT

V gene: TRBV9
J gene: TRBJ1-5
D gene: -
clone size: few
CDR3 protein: CASSEGDGRPQHF
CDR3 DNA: TGTGCCAGCAGCGAGGGGGACGGGCGGCCCCAGCATTTT

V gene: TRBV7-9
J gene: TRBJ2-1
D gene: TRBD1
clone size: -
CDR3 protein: CASSPWGQGAIYEQFF
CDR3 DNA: TGTGCCAGCAGCCCCTGGGGGCAGGGGGCAATTTATGAGCAGTTCTTC

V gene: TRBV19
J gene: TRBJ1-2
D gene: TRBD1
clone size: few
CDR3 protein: CASSLGTAYGYTF
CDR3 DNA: TGTGCCAGTAGCTTAGGGACAGCATATGGCTACACCTTC

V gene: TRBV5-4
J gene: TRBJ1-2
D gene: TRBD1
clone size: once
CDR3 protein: CASSLVLQGTGHGYTF
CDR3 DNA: TGTGCCAGCAGCTTGGTCCTACAGGGGACAGGCCATGGCTACACCTTC

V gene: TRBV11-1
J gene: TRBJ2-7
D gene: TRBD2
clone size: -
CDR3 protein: CASSLEALAGGHEQYF
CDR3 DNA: TGTGCCAGCAGCTTAGAGGCCCTAGCGGGAGGTCACGAGCAGTACTTC

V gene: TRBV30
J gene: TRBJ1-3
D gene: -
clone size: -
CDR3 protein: CAWSPGRAGNTIYF
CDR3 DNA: TGTGCCTGGAGTCCCGGCAGGGCTGGAAACACCATATATTTT

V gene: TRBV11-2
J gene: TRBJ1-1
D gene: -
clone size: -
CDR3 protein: CASSLSNTEAFF
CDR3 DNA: TGTGCCAGCAGCTTAAGTAACACTGAAGCTTTCTTT

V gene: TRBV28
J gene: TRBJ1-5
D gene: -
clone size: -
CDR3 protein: CASIAPNQPQHF
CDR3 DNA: TGTGCCAGTATAGCCCCCAATCAGCCCCAGCATTTT

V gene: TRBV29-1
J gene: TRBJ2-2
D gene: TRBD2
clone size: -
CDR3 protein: CSVPHMKGTSGSLLNTGELFF
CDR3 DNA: TGCAGCGTTCCCCATATGAAGGGGACTAGCGGGAGTTTATTGAACACCGGGGAGCTGTTTTTT

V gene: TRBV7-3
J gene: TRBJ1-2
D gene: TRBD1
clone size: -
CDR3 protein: CASSLTGTGYGYTF
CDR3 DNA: TGTGCCAGCAGCTTAACGGGGACAGGATATGGCTACACCTTC

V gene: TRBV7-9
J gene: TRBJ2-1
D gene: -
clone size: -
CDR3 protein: CASSSDRNEQFF
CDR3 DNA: TGTGCCAGCAGCTCCGACAGAAATGAGCAGTTCTTC

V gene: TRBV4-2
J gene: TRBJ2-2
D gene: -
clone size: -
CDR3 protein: CASSQDPLGDTGELFF
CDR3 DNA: TGTGCCAGCAGCCAGGACCCATTGGGGGACACCGGGGAGCTGTTTTTT

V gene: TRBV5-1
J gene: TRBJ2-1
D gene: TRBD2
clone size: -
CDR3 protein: CASSLGSGSGNEQFF
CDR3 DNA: TGCGCCAGCAGCTTGGGTAGCGGGAGTGGAAATGAGCAGTTCTTC

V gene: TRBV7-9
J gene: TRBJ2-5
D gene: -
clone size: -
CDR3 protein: CASSFTGLPQETQYF
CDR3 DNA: TGTGCCAGCAGTTTCACAGGCTTACCCCAAGAGACCCAGTACTTC